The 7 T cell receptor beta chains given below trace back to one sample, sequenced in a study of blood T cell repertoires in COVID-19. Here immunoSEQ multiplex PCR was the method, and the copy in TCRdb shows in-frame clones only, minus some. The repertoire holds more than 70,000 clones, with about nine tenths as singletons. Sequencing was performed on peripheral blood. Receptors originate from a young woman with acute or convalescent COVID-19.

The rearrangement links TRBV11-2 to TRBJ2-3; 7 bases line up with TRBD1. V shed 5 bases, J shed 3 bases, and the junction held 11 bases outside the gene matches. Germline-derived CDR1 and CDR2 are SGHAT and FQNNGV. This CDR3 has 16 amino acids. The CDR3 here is CASSRMTGFGTDTQYF. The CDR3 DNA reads TGTGCCAGCAGCAGGATGACAGGGTTTGGTACAGATACGCAGTATTTT.

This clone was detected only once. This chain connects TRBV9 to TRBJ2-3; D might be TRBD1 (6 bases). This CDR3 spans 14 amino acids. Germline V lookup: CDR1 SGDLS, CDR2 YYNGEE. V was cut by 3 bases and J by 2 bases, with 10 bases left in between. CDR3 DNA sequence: TGTGCCAGCAGCGCAGGACAGCCCACAGATACGCAGTATTTT. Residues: CASSAGQPTDTQYF. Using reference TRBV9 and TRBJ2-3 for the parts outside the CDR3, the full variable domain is DSGVTQTPKHLITATGQRVTLRCSPRSGDLSVYWYQQSLDQGLQFLIQYYNGEERAKGNILERFSAQQFPDLHSELNLSSLELGDSALYFCASSAGQPTDTQYFGPGTRLTVL.

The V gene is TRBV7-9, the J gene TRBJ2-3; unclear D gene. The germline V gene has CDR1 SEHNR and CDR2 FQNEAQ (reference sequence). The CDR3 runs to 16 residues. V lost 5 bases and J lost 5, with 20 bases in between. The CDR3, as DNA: TGTGCCAGCAGCGCCAAAGGCGGTTTTCCCGTAGATACGCAGTATTTT. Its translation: CASSAKGGFPVDTQYF.

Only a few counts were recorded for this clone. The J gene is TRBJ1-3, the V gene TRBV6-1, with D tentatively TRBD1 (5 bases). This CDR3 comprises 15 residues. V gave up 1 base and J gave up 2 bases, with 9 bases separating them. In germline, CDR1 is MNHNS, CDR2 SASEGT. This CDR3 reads CASSEDGGTGNTIYF. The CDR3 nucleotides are TGTGCCAGCAGTGAAGATGGGGGGACTGGAAACACCATATATTTT.

The CDR3 protein is CASRPRRGGLSGANVLTF. The CDR3 region has the DNA TGTGCCAGCAGGCCACGACGAGGGGGTCTGTCTGGGGCCAACGTCCTGACTTTC. V and J are TRBV7-9 and TRBJ2-6; weak D call: TRBD1 (6 bases). Germline values: CDR1 SEHNR, CDR2 FQNEAQ (reference sequence). The CDR3 runs 18 residues. The germline V and J ends were trimmed by 6 bases and 1 base, with 19 bases remaining between them.

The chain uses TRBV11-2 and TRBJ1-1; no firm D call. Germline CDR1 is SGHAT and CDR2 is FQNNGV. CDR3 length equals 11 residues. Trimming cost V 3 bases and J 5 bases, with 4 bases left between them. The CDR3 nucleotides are TGTGCCAGCAGCTTTCTTACTGAAGCTTTCTTT. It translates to CASSFLTEAFF.

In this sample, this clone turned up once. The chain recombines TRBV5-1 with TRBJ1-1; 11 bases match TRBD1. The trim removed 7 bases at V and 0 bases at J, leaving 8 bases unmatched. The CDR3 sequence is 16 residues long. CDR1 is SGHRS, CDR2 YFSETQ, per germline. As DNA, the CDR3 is TGCGCCAGCCGAAGAGGGACAGGGGGAATGAACACTGAAGCTTTCTTT. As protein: CASRRGTGGMNTEAFF.